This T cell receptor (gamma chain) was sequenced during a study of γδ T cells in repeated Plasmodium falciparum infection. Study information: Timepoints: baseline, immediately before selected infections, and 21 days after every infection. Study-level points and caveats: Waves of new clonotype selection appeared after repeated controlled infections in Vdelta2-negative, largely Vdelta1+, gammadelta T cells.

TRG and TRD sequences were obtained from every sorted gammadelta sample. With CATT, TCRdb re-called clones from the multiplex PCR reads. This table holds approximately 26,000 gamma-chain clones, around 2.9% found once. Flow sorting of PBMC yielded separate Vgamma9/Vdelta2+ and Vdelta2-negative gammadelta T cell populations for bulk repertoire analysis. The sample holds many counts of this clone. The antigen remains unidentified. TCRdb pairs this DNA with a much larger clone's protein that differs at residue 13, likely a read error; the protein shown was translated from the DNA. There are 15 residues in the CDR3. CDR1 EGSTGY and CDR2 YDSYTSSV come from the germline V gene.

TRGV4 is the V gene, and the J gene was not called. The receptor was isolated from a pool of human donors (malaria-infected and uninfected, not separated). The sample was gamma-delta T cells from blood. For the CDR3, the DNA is TGTGCCACCTGGGATGGTGATGTAAGTGATTGGATCGAGACGTTT. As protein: CATWDGDVSDWIETF.